One sample yielded the 6 T cell receptor beta chains listed below, sequenced in a study of T-cell memory formation after mild COVID-19. MiXCR, applied by TCRdb to the 5' RACE reads, yields one record per CDR3 protein. The table lists 450,000 or so distinct CDR3 sequences, 25% of them singletons. The specimen was PBMCs or a T cell subset sorted from them (not recorded which). Receptors originate from an adult woman who had mild COVID-19 (a few samples of this study predate the infection). Cell type and time point are not known.

The chain couples TRBV12-3 or TRBV12-4 to TRBJ1-1; D gene unclear. Trimming removed 1 base at V and 0 bases at J, with 12 bases between. The CDR3 contains 16 residues. The DNA for the CDR3 is TGTGCCAGCAGTTTAGTCTTCAGCCCCCTGAACACTGAAGCTTTCTTT. This encodes CASSLVFSPLNTEAFF.

This clonotype was found a few times. V gene TRBV5-1 combines with J gene TRBJ1-5, with 8 bases fitting TRBD1. This CDR3 has 16 amino acids. Losses at the gene ends were 4 bases for V and 1 base for J; bases not matched to a gene: 7. Germline-derived CDR1 and CDR2 are SGHRS and YFSETQ. The CDR3 spells CASSAGTGESNQPQHF. The CDR3 DNA reads TGCGCCAGCAGCGCCGGGACAGGAGAAAGCAATCAGCCCCAGCATTTT. The full variable domain, rest sourced from reference TRBV5-1 and TRBJ1-5, is KAGVTQTPRYLIKTRGQQVTLSCSPISGHRSVSWYQQTPGQGLQFLFEYFSETQRNKGNFPGRFSGRQFSNSRSEMNVSTLELGDSALYLCASSAGTGESNQPQHFGDGTRLSIL.

V gene TRBV6-2 or TRBV6-3 combines with J gene TRBJ2-2, with TRBD1 identical over 8 bases. The V and J ends lost 0 bases and 7 bases, in that order; junction bases with no gene match: 4. CDR3 length equals 15 residues. The germline V gene encodes CDR1 MNHEY and CDR2 SVGEGT. CDR3 region: CASSYSGTGSGELFF. The CDR3 DNA follows: TGTGCCAGCAGTTACTCTGGGACAGGAAGCGGGGAGCTGTTTTTT.

The rearrangement links TRBV7-9 to TRBJ1-2, with TRBD1 identical over 12 bases. This CDR3 is built from 15 residues. Losses at the gene ends were 7 bases for V and 4 bases for J; bases not matched to a gene: 7. The germline V gene encodes CDR1 SEHNR and CDR2 FQNEAQ (reference sequence). CDR3 sequence (DNA): TGTGCCAGCACCTTGGGGACAGGGGGCCTCTATGGCTACACCTTC. Translated: CASTLGTGGLYGYTF.

J is TRBJ2-7 and V is TRBV29-1; TRBD2 might be the D (6 bases). V gave up 6 bases and J gave up 2 bases, with 11 bases separating them. The CDR3 sequence is 12 residues long. CDR1 is SQVTM, CDR2 ANQGSEA, per germline. This CDR3 reads CSVWGETYEQYF. As DNA, the CDR3 is TGCAGCGTGTGGGGGGAAACCTACGAGCAGTACTTC.

This chain uses TRBV4-1 with TRBJ2-1; D gene uncertain. The CDR3 runs 14 residues. CDR1 is MGHRA, CDR2 YSYEKL, per germline. The germline V and J ends were trimmed by 1 base and 4 bases, with 8 bases remaining between them. DNA for the CDR3: TGCGCCAGCAGCCAAGCTGGGCAGTACAATGAGCAGTTCTTC. Translation: CASSQAGQYNEQFF.